This entry lists 7 T cell receptor beta chains sequenced from one sample in a study of T cells in Graves' hyperthyroidism and ophthalmopathy (dated by TCRdb to between 2018 and 2021). The method was multiplex PCR. The instrument was an Illumina HiSeq 2000. TCR beta CDR3 regions were amplified from RNA transcripts. For the first round of RT-PCR on the TCR CDR3, the HTBI primer set was used together with the Qiagen OneStep RT-PCR kit. Starting from the raw public reads, TCRdb applied fastp trimming at Q25, assembled clones with MiXCR and retained in-frame beta chains. Entries that share a CDR3 protein sequence are merged under the most common genes and DNA. For this sample the table gives roughly 240,000 distinct CDR3 sequences, of which 24% were detected only once. The biggest ten clones account for about 40% of the sample. The material sequenced was blood. Every receptor here comes from a middle-aged woman with Graves' ophthalmopathy.

This clonotype was found many times. The chain links TRBV19 to TRBJ1-2; D is ambiguous. This CDR3 has 12 residues. Germline-derived CDR1 and CDR2 are LNHDA and SQIVND (reference sequence). V was trimmed by 6 bases and J by 5 bases, leaving 10 bases between them. CDR3 protein: CASRTETYGYTF. As DNA, the CDR3 is TGTGCCAGTAGGACTGAAACTTATGGCTACACCTTC.

The gene calls are TRBV7-3 and TRBJ1-1; D call uncertain. The V and J ends lost 2 bases and 1 base respectively, with 11 bases between them. This CDR3 contains 15 residues. Looked up from germline, CDR1 is SGHTA and CDR2 is FQGTGA. CDR3 loop: CASSLASGRNTEAFF. The CDR3 DNA is TGTGCCAGCAGCTTAGCCTCGGGGAGGAACACTGAAGCTTTCTTT.

J is TRBJ2-7 and V is TRBV18; 7 nucleotides line up with TRBD1. The CDR3 sequence is 14 residues long. The V gene end was trimmed by 3 bases and the J gene end by 1 base; junction bases not matched to a gene: 3. Germline V gives CDR1 KGHSH, CDR2 LQKENI. The CDR3 reads CASSPGQQSYEQYF. The DNA for the CDR3 is TGTGCCAGCTCACCGGGACAGCAATCCTACGAGCAGTACTTC.

The chain uses TRBV28 and TRBJ1-2; D call uncertain. The germline V gene has CDR1 MDHEN and CDR2 SYDVKM. The CDR3 runs to 16 residues. The V and J ends lost 1 base and 6 bases respectively, with 18 bases between them. CDR3 bases: TGTGCCAGCAGTTTATTGGGGATGGTCCCCCTGGATGGCTACACCTTC. Encoded protein: CASSLLGMVPLDGYTF.

This clonotype was counted at least ten times. V gene TRBV3-1 combines with J gene TRBJ2-7, with D perhaps being TRBD1 or TRBD2 (5 bases each). Per germline, CDR1 LGHDT and CDR2 YNNKEL (reference sequence). The CDR3 has 17 residues. V was clipped by 0 bases and J by 6 bases, with 21 bases between them. CDR3 nucleotide sequence: TGTGCCAGCAGCCAAGATAATTTCGTGGGGACGGTCGCCGAGCAGTACTTC. The encoded protein is CASSQDNFVGTVAEQYF.

This clonotype was counted ten times or more. This chain connects TRBV29-1 to TRBJ2-7; D uncertain. CDR3 length equals 13 residues. Germline V CDR1 and CDR2: SQVTM, ANQGSEA. Trimming pared 4 bases from V and 1 base from J, leaving 11 bases between. CDR3 DNA sequence: TGCAGCGTTGTTGTTACGGATTCCTACGAGCAGTACTTC. Translated, it gives CSVVVTDSYEQYF.

The count of this clonotype is one. This rearrangement joins TRBV5-1 to TRBJ2-5, with no clear D. The CDR3 has 14 residues. The V gene's germline CDR1 is SGHRS and CDR2 YFSETQ. V lost 2 bases and J lost 5, with 13 bases in between. The CDR3 region has the DNA TGCGCCAGCAGCTTAGGTCTGGCGTATGAGACCCAGTACTTC. It codes for CASSLGLAYETQYF.